The clone carrying this T cell receptor (beta chain) was seen once. These data come from a study of a mutant IDH1 vaccine in newly diagnosed glioma. Study background: There were 62.5% males and roughly 38% females among treated patients, whose mean age was about 41 years.

The time point is: baseline, week 1 (first vaccination visit). Treatment reported: pre-vaccination baseline after standard-of-care therapy. Using immunoSEQ multiplex PCR, the repertoire was profiled, and TCRdb retains in-frame clones only, with some absent. The data hold 12,000 to 15,000 clones, with roughly nine tenths observed a single time. In germline, CDR1 is MNHEY, CDR2 SMNVEV (reference sequence). V lost 7 bases and J 0 bases, leaving 16 bases between the germline ends. CDR3 length equals 15 residues. This receptor was identified in a woman aged 40 to 55 with glioma. Some clones in this sample may be carry-over from other donors' samples. Sequencing used PBMCs, obtained from a glioma patient treated with radiotherapy, temozolomide or both. The V call is TRBV27, the J call TRBJ2-7; no firm D call. CDR3 loop: CASTPTAFSSYEQYF. CDR3 nucleotide sequence: TGTGCCAGCACCCCGACCGCATTTAGCTCCTACGAGCAGTACTTC.